A single T cell receptor (beta chain) is shown here with its context. V gave up 3 bases and J gave up 0 bases; unmatched junction bases: 11. Germline values: CDR1 MGHDK, CDR2 SYGVNS. This CDR3 region has 18 residues. Original analysis: Amplification from reference gene primers served as the basis for estimated nucleated cell counts. Method: immunoSEQ multiplex PCR; TCRdb's copy keeps in-frame clones and lacks some. V and J calls and clone size come straight from that table; D and trimming were deduced from the DNA. The profile shows 130,000 to 150,000 clones, 87% of them singletons. This study enrolled people aged 18 to 89 from about two dozen US geographic areas. This specimen comes from a study of blood T cell repertoires in COVID-19. In the study overall: Acute and convalescent COVID-19 samples came from the United States, Italy and Spain. T cells, B-cell-depleted T cells, or PBMCs supplied cDNA or gDNA.

This clonotype was obtained from a woman in her thirties or forties who had been exposed to COVID-19. The chain combines TRBV25-1 with TRBJ1-3; TRBD1 agrees at 7 bases. The source material was PBMCs or T cells enriched from blood (not recorded which). The CDR3 loop is CASSDWGAGGTSGNTIYF. The CDR3 nucleotides read TGTGCCAGCAGTGATTGGGGGGCAGGGGGAACCTCTGGAAACACCATATATTTT.